This is a list of T cell receptor beta chains from one sample in a study of blood T cell repertoires in COVID-19. Method: immunoSEQ multiplex PCR; TCRdb's copy keeps in-frame clones and lacks some. Here the sample spans roughly 290,000 clones, roughly 90% being singletons. Sequences were obtained from PBMCs or T cells enriched from blood (not recorded which). The receptor source for this set is a woman in her 40s who had recovered from COVID-19. CDR3s include the opening cysteine and the closing phenylalanine or tryptophan. The D gene is left open where the match is weak. The size field is filled for only some rows; it gives once, few, many or a size class.

V,size,J,D,DNA,CDR3
TRBV5-4,NA,TRBJ2-6,NA,TGTGCCAGCAGGTTTAACTCTGGGGCCAACGTCCTGACTTTC,CASRFNSGANVLTF
TRBV5-1,NA,TRBJ1-4,NA,TGCGCCAGCAGCTTGGCCTCTATTACCAATGAAAAACTGTTTTTT,CASSLASITNEKLFF
TRBV7-9,NA,TRBJ2-6,NA,TGTGCCAGCAGTCGTACAGGGGGGGACTCTGGGGCCAACGTCCTGACTTTC,CASSRTGGDSGANVLTF
TRBV30,NA,TRBJ1-4,NA,TGTGCCTGGAGTACGGGAGCTAATGAAAAACTGTTTTTT,CAWSTGANEKLFF
TRBV29-1,NA,TRBJ2-5,TRBD1,TGCAGCGTCGCATTAATGGGGACAGGTGATCAAGAGACCCAGTACTTC,CSVALMGTGDQETQYF
TRBV30,NA,TRBJ1-5,NA,TGTGCCTGGAGTCGGGGGGAAAATCAGCCCCAGCATTTT,CAWSRGENQPQHF
TRBV3-1/TRBV3-2,once,TRBJ1-5,NA,TGTGCCAGCAGCCAAAGCAGCGGATACAATCAGCCCCAGCATTTT,CASSQSSGYNQPQHF
TRBV2,once,TRBJ2-3,NA,TGTGCCAGCAAACCTTTGGGCTCCGGCACAGATACGCAGTATTTT,CASKPLGSGTDTQYF
TRBV14,NA,TRBJ1-1,TRBD1,TGTGCCAGCAGCCAAGATTGGGGGGACAGGGGTAAATCTGAAGCTTTCTTT,CASSQDWGDRGKSEAFF
TRBV4-1,NA,TRBJ2-7,TRBD1,TGCGCCAGCAGCCATCCCATCAAAGGGCAGGGGGCGTCCTACGAGCAGTACTTC,CASSHPIKGQGASYEQYF
TRBV5-8,NA,TRBJ1-4,TRBD1,TGTGCCAGCAGCATCCGACAGGGGGAAGAAAAACTGTTTTTT,CASSIRQGEEKLFF
TRBV2,NA,TRBJ1-2,NA,TGTGCCAGCAGTGAAGTTGGGAGGGGATATGGCTACACCTTC,CASSEVGRGYGYTF
TRBV23-1,NA,TRBJ2-1,TRBD2,TGCGCCAGCAGTCAATCGGGACTAGCGGCCTACAATGAGCAGTTCTTC,CASSQSGLAAYNEQFF
TRBV18,NA,TRBJ2-7,TRBD2,TGTGCCAGCTCACCAAACCTAGCGGGAGGGTCCCTTTCCTACGAGCAGTACTTC,CASSPNLAGGSLSYEQYF
TRBV6-5,NA,TRBJ2-1,TRBD1,TGTGCCAGCAGAAGGGGCAGGGGGAATGAGCAGTTCTTC,CASRRGRGNEQFF
TRBV7-2,NA,TRBJ2-7,NA,TGTGCCAGCAGCTTAATCTCCCGGAGGGAAACCTACGAGCAGTACTTC,CASSLISRRETYEQYF
TRBV7-2,NA,TRBJ1-1,NA,TGTGCCAGCAGCTTGGCAAGGAACACTGAAGCTTTCTTT,CASSLARNTEAFF
TRBV7-9,NA,TRBJ2-2,NA,TGTGCCAGCAGCTTAGCGCGGCAGACCGGGGAGCTGTTTTTT,CASSLARQTGELFF
TRBV7-2,NA,TRBJ1-5,TRBD1,TGTGCCAGCAGCTTAATGCCTAGGACAGGCCAACGTGGGCAGCCCCAGCATTTT,CASSLMPRTGQRGQPQHF
TRBV18,once,TRBJ1-1,NA,TGTGCCAGCTCACAACAGGGCGGTCGCACTGAAGCTTTCTTT,CASSQQGGRTEAFF